Each of the 32 T cell receptor beta chains below was sequenced from the same sample in a study of CD8 T cells in ankylosing spondylitis. Study-level results: Ankylosing spondylitis blood appeared to carry a characteristic TCR beta motif of under ten highly homologous variants.

In TCRdb, the 5' RACE reads were re-called with MiXCR into one record per CDR3 protein. Among about 390,000 distinct CDR3 sequences, under 25% were seen once, and the ten largest hold 16%. What these receptors recognize is not known. Sequenced sample: blood, either unsorted or a sorted T cell fraction (not recorded which). All receptors derive from a male donor with ankylosing spondylitis.

CDR3 region: CASSSQEAGLQETQYF. DNA of the CDR3: TGTGCCAGCAGCAGCCAGGAGGCGGGCCTACAAGAGACCCAGTACTTC. The chain links TRBV21-1 to TRBJ2-5; the D segment call TRBD1 is taken from the table without a DNA check. TRBV21-1 is a recognized pseudogene. This CDR3 has 16 amino acids.

V gene TRBV27 combines with J gene TRBJ2-3, with D possibly being TRBD2 (5 bases). This CDR3 contains 13 residues. Per germline, CDR1 MNHEY and CDR2 SMNVEV (reference sequence). V was clipped by 6 bases and J by 5 bases, with 12 bases between them. The CDR3 is CASRLVLQDTQYF. Here the CDR3 DNA reads TGTGCCAGCAGACTAGTTTTACAAGATACGCAGTATTTT.

The V and J genes are TRBV4-2 and TRBJ2-1; D remains ambiguous. This CDR3 region has 16 residues. Trimming pared 0 bases from V and 2 bases from J, leaving 11 bases between. Looked up from germline, CDR1 is LGHNA and CDR2 is YNFKEQ. Written as DNA, the CDR3 is TGTGCCAGCAGCCAAGATAAGTGGGCGGCCTACAATGAGCAGTTCTTC. Translated: CASSQDKWAAYNEQFF.

This clonotype came up a few times. The rearrangement links TRBV19 to TRBJ2-1, with 13 positions matching TRBD2. V trimming: 6 bases; J trimming: 5 bases; junction bases outside the gene matches: 16. Germline V gives CDR1 LNHDA, CDR2 SQIVND (reference sequence). The length of the CDR3 is 19 residues. The CDR3 sequence: CASSPGLAGDIPPNNEQFF. The CDR3 DNA sequence: TGTGCCAGTAGCCCAGGACTAGCGGGAGACATCCCCCCCAACAATGAGCAGTTCTTC.

This chain links TRBV7-2 with TRBJ1-2, with 9 bases identical to TRBD1. This CDR3 contains 17 residues. Germline CDR1 reads SGHTA; CDR2 reads FQGNSA. The trim removed 4 bases at V and 6 bases at J, leaving 15 bases unmatched. The CDR3 nucleotides read TGTGCCAGCAGCTCGAGGACAGGGGAAATCGTCTCGGATGGCTACACCTTC. Amino acid sequence: CASSSRTGEIVSDGYTF.

The genes are TRBV20-1 and TRBJ2-7; 9 nucleotides align to TRBD2. V was pared by 6 bases and J by 3 bases, with 3 bases of the junction left unmatched. The length of the CDR3 is 12 residues. CDR1 is DFQATT and CDR2 is SNEGSKA in the germline V gene (reference sequence). Written as DNA, the CDR3 is TGCAGTGCCCTAGCGGGACTCTACGAGCAGTACTTC. Its protein product is CSALAGLYEQYF.

The rearrangement joins TRBV10-3 to TRBJ2-1, with 9 bases aligning to TRBD2. The CDR3 contains 16 residues. Losses at the gene ends were 0 bases for V and 3 bases for J; bases not matched to a gene: 3. The germline gives CDR1 ENHRY, CDR2 SYGVKD. The CDR3 DNA follows: TGTGCCATCAGTGAGTCGATTAGCGGGAGCTACAATGAGCAGTTCTTC. It translates to CAISESISGSYNEQFF.

The chain is built from TRBV20-1 and TRBJ1-2; no reliable D call. The CDR3 has 14 amino acids. The ends were cut back, 2 bases at V and 0 bases at J, with 10 bases in the middle. Germline CDR1 and CDR2: DFQATT and SNEGSKA (reference sequence). CDR3 in DNA: TGCAGTGCTAGACAAGGTAGCCCTAACTATGGCTACACCTTC. Protein product: CSARQGSPNYGYTF.

This clonotype was recorded a few times. The V and J genes are TRBV7-3 and TRBJ2-6, with no clear D. Germline-derived CDR1 and CDR2 are SGHTA and FQGTGA. The CDR3 is 17 amino acids. V lost 2 bases and J lost 0, with 11 bases in between. The CDR3 DNA sequence: TGTGCCAGCAGCTTATCGAGGACCTACTCTGGGGCCAACGTCCTGACTTTC. Protein product: CASSLSRTYSGANVLTF.

The chain is built from TRBV2 and TRBJ1-2, with D tentatively TRBD1 (6 bases). This CDR3 contains 14 residues. Deletions cut 6 bases from V and 7 bases from J, with 18 bases between. CDR1 is SNHLY and CDR2 is FYNNEI in the germline V gene. CDR3 in amino acids: CASRATGIPSGYTF. Here the CDR3 DNA reads TGTGCCAGCAGAGCGACAGGAATCCCGAGTGGCTACACCTTC.

This rearrangement joins TRBV9 to TRBJ2-3; D gene unclear. With 0 bases removed from V and 4 bases from J, the gap between germline ends came to 6 bases. There are 13 residues in the CDR3. Germline V gene sequence: CDR1 SGDLS, CDR2 YYNGEE. The CDR3 is CASSVGPADTQYF. CDR3 DNA sequence: TGTGCCAGCAGCGTAGGGCCGGCAGATACGCAGTATTTT.

Only one count was recorded for this clonotype. As DNA, the CDR3 is TGTGCCAGCAGTGGGACGTTAGAGACCCAGTACTTC. Its translation is CASSGTLETQYF. The chain has TRBV6-2 or TRBV6-3 and TRBJ2-5; D tentatively fits TRBD1 or TRBD2 (5 bases each). The V gene's germline CDR1 is MNHEY and CDR2 SVGEGT. Trimming took 5 bases from V and 4 from J, leaving 8 bases between them. CDR3 length: 12 amino acids.

This clonotype has at least ten counts. The CDR3 nucleotides are TGCAGCTCCACAGGGACAAACCAAGAGACCCAGTACTTC. This translates into CSSTGTNQETQYF. V usage is TRBV29-1 and J usage is TRBJ2-5; TRBD1 is a possible D gene (6 bases). V dropped 8 bases and J dropped 0 bases, with 13 bases sitting between them. The CDR3 extends over 13 amino acids. Germline values: CDR1 SQVTM, CDR2 ANQGSEA.

V usage is TRBV6-4 and J usage is TRBJ2-1, with TRBD2 matching over 11 bases. V lost 3 bases to trimming and J lost 4 bases; unmatched junction nucleotides: 2. The CDR3 loop spans 15 amino acids. Germline-derived CDR1 and CDR2 are MRHNA and SNTAGT. The CDR3 reads CASSELAGVYNEQFF. DNA for the CDR3: TGTGCCAGCAGTGAACTAGCGGGAGTGTACAATGAGCAGTTCTTC.

A few counts support this clonotype. The chain combines TRBV29-1 with TRBJ1-4; a possible D gene is TRBD1 (5 bases). The CDR3 runs to 13 residues. Germline-derived CDR1 and CDR2 are SQVTM and ANQGSEA. The germline V and J ends were trimmed by 4 bases and 4 bases, with 10 bases remaining between them. The CDR3 bases are TGCAGCGTTGGTGGGGACGGTAATGAAAAACTGTTTTTT. Encoded protein: CSVGGDGNEKLFF.

This chain connects TRBV5-6 to TRBJ2-3; a weak D match, TRBD1 (6 bases). V dropped 4 bases and J dropped 6 bases, with 18 bases sitting between them. Looked up from germline, CDR1 is SGHDT and CDR2 is YYEEEE. The CDR3 sequence is 15 residues long. The CDR3 sequence is CASSLGHRFWDTQYF. The DNA of the CDR3 is TGTGCCAGCAGCCTGGGACACCGCTTTTGGGATACGCAGTATTTT.

In its sample, this clonotype was seen a few times. The V call is TRBV7-9, the J call TRBJ2-1, with 8 bases that match TRBD1. The junction had 11 bases not matched to a gene; V was cut back by 6 bases and J by 10 bases. The CDR3 totals 14 residues. Germline V gene data show CDR1 as SEHNR and CDR2 as FQNEAQ (reference sequence). CDR3 loop: CASRSRGQVTEQFF. CDR3 in DNA: TGTGCCAGCAGATCCAGGGGACAGGTAACGGAGCAGTTCTTC.

This clonotype showed up just a few times. The chain joins TRBV2 to TRBJ1-1; D is unresolved. CDR3 size: 15 residues. CDR1 SNHLY and CDR2 FYNNEI come from the germline V gene. With 0 bases removed from V and 0 bases from J, the gap between germline ends came to 8 bases. CDR3 coding DNA: TGTGCCAGCAGTGAAGCGCAGGTAGTGAACACTGAAGCTTTCTTT. This translates into CASSEAQVVNTEAFF. Full variable domain (rest looked up from reference TRBV2 and TRBJ1-1): EPEVTQTPSHQVTQMGQEVILRCVPISNHLYFYWYRQILGQKVEFLVSFYNNEISEKSEIFDDQFSVERPDGSNFTLKIRSTKLEDSAMYFCASSEAQVVNTEAFFGQGTRLTVV.

This clonotype was observed a handful of times. The J gene is TRBJ1-1, the V gene TRBV20-1, with a possible D match to TRBD1 (6 bases). Germline V lookup: CDR1 DFQATT, CDR2 SNEGSKA (reference sequence). Deletions cut 3 bases from V and 1 base from J, with 12 bases between. The length of the CDR3 is 14 residues. The CDR3 is CSASPGAPNTEAFF. CDR3 nucleotide sequence: TGCAGTGCTAGCCCAGGGGCGCCGAACACTGAAGCTTTCTTT.

The V gene is TRBV28, the J gene TRBJ1-2; D is unresolved. Germline CDR1 and CDR2: MDHEN and SYDVKM. The CDR3 covers 11 residues. V was trimmed by 6 bases and J by 8 bases, leaving 10 bases between them. Here the CDR3 reads CASRSQRGYTF. The CDR3 region has the DNA TGTGCCAGCAGGTCTCAGAGGGGCTACACCTTC.

This clonotype was detected only a few times. V usage is TRBV20-1 and J usage is TRBJ2-3, with D hard to call. Trimming stripped 3 bases from V and 0 bases from J, with 10 bases between. The CDR3 totals 14 residues. From germline, CDR1 is DFQATT and CDR2 SNEGSKA (reference sequence). The CDR3 is CSASRRLSTDTQYF. CDR3 bases: TGCAGTGCTAGCAGGCGACTCAGCACAGATACGCAGTATTTT.

V is TRBV19 and J is TRBJ2-1, with 7 bases lining up with TRBD1. Germline lookup yields CDR1 LNHDA and CDR2 SQIVND (reference sequence). The CDR3 is 15 residues long. Losses at the gene ends were 5 bases for V and 4 bases for J; bases not matched to a gene: 8. The CDR3 DNA reads TGTGCCAGTAGTCAACTGGGGACAGCGTACAATGAGCAGTTCTTC. As protein: CASSQLGTAYNEQFF.

The chain combines TRBV4-2 with TRBJ2-1, with unresolved D. This CDR3 has 16 amino acids. Germline V gene lookup returns CDR1 LGHNA and CDR2 YNFKEQ. V gave up 5 bases and J gave up 7 bases, with 21 bases separating them. The CDR3 DNA follows: TGTGCCAGCAGCGAAGCCGGGTCCGTCCATAATAATGAGCAGTTCTTC. As protein: CASSEAGSVHNNEQFF.

This clonotype was detected ten times or more. The chain combines TRBV20-1 with TRBJ2-4; TRBD2 matches 12 bases. Germline assignment: CDR1 DFQATT and CDR2 SNEGSKA (reference sequence). CDR3 length equals 15 residues. J lost 5 bases, V lost 6 bases, and 8 bases had no gene match. The CDR3 sequence: CSARLAGVRENIQYF. CDR3 bases: TGCAGTGCCAGACTAGCGGGAGTTCGCGAAAACATTCAGTACTTC.

The chain links TRBV5-6 to TRBJ2-1; 9 bases line up with TRBD2. The germline gives CDR1 SGHDT, CDR2 YYEEEE. The CDR3 contains 16 residues. Trimming took 3 bases from V and 6 from J; bases not matched to a gene: 10. CDR3 residues: CASSSTLGREGNEQFF. The CDR3 region has the DNA TGTGCCAGCAGCTCTACCCTAGGGCGGGAGGGCAATGAGCAGTTCTTC.

Only a few counts were recorded for this clonotype. The chain combines TRBV5-1 with TRBJ2-3; 7 nucleotides line up with TRBD2. Trimming took 1 base from V and 0 from J; bases not matched to a gene: 5. Per the germline V gene, CDR1 is SGHRS and CDR2 is YFSETQ. The CDR3 runs to 16 residues. This CDR3 is CASSLHRRESTDTQYF. CDR3 nucleotides: TGCGCCAGCAGCTTGCATCGGCGGGAGAGCACAGATACGCAGTATTTT. The full variable domain, its missing parts supplied by reference TRBV5-1 and TRBJ2-3, is KAGVTQTPRYLIKTRGQQVTLSCSPISGHRSVSWYQQTPGQGLQFLFEYFSETQRNKGNFPGRFSGRQFSNSRSEMNVSTLELGDSALYLCASSLHRRESTDTQYFGPGTRLTVL.

This clonotype has only a few counts. V gene TRBV7-9 combines with J gene TRBJ2-7, with D perhaps matching TRBD2 (6 bases). CDR3 length: 15 residues. The V gene lost 1 base and the J gene lost 0 bases, with 10 bases spanning the gap. Per germline, CDR1 SEHNR and CDR2 FQNEAQ (reference sequence). CDR3 region: CASSLGGGISYEQYF. CDR3 nucleotides: TGTGCCAGCAGCTTAGGCGGCGGGATCTCCTACGAGCAGTACTTC. The full variable domain, its missing parts supplied by reference TRBV7-9 and TRBJ2-7, is DTGVSQNPRHKITKRGQNVTFRCDPISEHNRLYWYRQTLGQGPEFLTYFQNEAQLEKSRLLSDRFSAERPKGSFSTLEIQRTEQGDSAMYLCASSLGGGISYEQYFGPGTRLTVT.

The rearrangement joins TRBV3-1 to TRBJ2-7; D might be TRBD2 (7 bases). Germline lookup yields CDR1 LGHDT and CDR2 YNNKEL (reference sequence). V was trimmed by 5 bases and J by 0 bases, leaving 17 bases between them. The CDR3 is made up of 16 amino acids. CDR3 coding DNA: TGTGCCAGCAGCGGGGGGGCGGGGATAAGCTCCTACGAGCAGTACTTC. Protein: CASSGGAGISSYEQYF.

The V and J genes are TRBV6-2 or TRBV6-3 and TRBJ2-5, with D maybe TRBD2 (6 bases). The CDR3 runs to 16 residues. CDR1 and CDR2 (germline): MNHEY, SVGEGT. Trimming took 8 bases from V and 4 from J, leaving 23 bases between them. The CDR3, as DNA: TGTGCCAGCGGGACCGGGCTAGCGAGTGAACGAGAGACCCAGTACTTC. This gives the protein CASGTGLASERETQYF.

The chain recombines TRBV6-5 with TRBJ1-5, with unresolved D. CDR1 and CDR2 (germline): MNHEY, SVGAGI. Trimming removed 2 bases at V and 3 bases at J, with 5 bases between. This CDR3 has 13 residues. The CDR3 is CASSYRANQPQHF. The CDR3 coding sequence is TGTGCCAGCAGTTACAGGGCCAATCAGCCCCAGCATTTT.

This clonotype was counted a few times. This sequence joins TRBV4-1 and TRBJ2-3, with 9 positions matching TRBD1. The CDR3 totals 16 residues. Looked up from germline, CDR1 is MGHRA and CDR2 is YSYEKL. Trimming took 2 bases from V and 2 from J; bases not matched to a gene: 5. DNA for the CDR3: TGCGCCAGCAGCCAACCTGGACAGGGGCTCACAGATACGCAGTATTTT. Protein: CASSQPGQGLTDTQYF.

The V call is TRBV5-1, the J call TRBJ2-2; D unclear. V lost 4 bases and J lost 1, with 14 bases in between. The CDR3 extends over 16 amino acids. From germline, CDR1 is SGHRS and CDR2 YFSETQ. The chain's CDR3 is CASSQTPSLNTGELFF. The DNA for the CDR3 is TGCGCCAGCAGCCAAACTCCCTCGCTGAACACCGGGGAGCTGTTTTTT.